This T cell receptor beta chain was recovered during a study of preoperative IRX-2 immunotherapy in early breast cancer. The V gene's germline CDR1 is MNHGY and CDR2 SAAAGT. V lost 6 bases, J lost 5 bases, and 13 bases lay in between. The length of the CDR3 is 13 residues. Method: immunoSEQ multiplex PCR; TCRdb's copy keeps in-frame clones and lacks some. The table has tens of thousands of clones, roughly 82% seen once. This sample's treatment: preoperative locoregional IRX-2 cytokine immunotherapy. Patients received preoperative, locoregional IRX-2 cytokine immunotherapy in a phase Ib study. The sequencing used lymph node tissue, collected after IRX-2 immunotherapy. The chain joins TRBV6-8 to TRBJ1-1, with D unclear. The source of this sequence is a human donor with breast cancer. This CDR3 reads CASSALYGTEAFF. In nucleotides, the CDR3 is TGTGCCAGCAGCGCTCTATACGGGACTGAAGCTTTCTTT.